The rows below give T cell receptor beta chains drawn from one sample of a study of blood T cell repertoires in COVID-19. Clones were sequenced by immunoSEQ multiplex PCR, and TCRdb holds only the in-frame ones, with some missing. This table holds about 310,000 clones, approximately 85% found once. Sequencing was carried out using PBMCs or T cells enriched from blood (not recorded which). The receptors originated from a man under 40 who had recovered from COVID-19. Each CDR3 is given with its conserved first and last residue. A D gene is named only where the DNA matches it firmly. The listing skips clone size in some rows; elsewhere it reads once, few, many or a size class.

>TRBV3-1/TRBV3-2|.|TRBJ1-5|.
TGTGCCAGCAGCCAAGATAGGACAGCCAAAAATAAGTATCAGCCCCAGCATTTT
CASSQDRTAKNKYQPQHF
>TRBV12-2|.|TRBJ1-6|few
TGTGCAAGTCGCCCCCGACAGGAGTATTCCTATAATTCACCCCTCCACTTT
CASRPRQEYSYNSPLHF
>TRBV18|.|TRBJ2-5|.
TGTGCCAGCTCACGGAAGGGAGCGGGCACAGAGACCCAGTACTTC
CASSRKGAGTETQYF
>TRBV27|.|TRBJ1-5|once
TGTGCCAGCAGGCTCAGGGGTTTCAGCAATCAGCCCCAGCATTTT
CASRLRGFSNQPQHF
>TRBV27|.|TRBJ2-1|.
TGTGCCTCTTCCTGGGCAGGGGCGGTCGGTGAGCAGTTCTTC
CASSWAGAVGEQFF
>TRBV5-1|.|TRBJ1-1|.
TGCGCCAGCAGCTGGAATCCGGACAGAAGAACAGCTGAAGCTTTCTTT
CASSWNPDRRTAEAFF
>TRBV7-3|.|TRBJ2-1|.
TGTGCCAGCAGCCTCGGACAGAACGATGAGCAGTTCTTC
CASSLGQNDEQFF
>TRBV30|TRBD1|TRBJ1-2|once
TGTGCCTGGAGTTCCCGACAGGGTGGCTACACCTTC
CAWSSRQGGYTF
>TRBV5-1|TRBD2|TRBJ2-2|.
TGCGCCAGCAGCTCCGGCATCCTAGCGGAGATTAGTAAGAACACCGGGGAGCTGTTTTTT
CASSSGILAEISKNTGELFF
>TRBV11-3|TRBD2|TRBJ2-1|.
TGTGCCAGCAGCTCACGACAGAGGGGTACTAGCGGTGAGCAGTTCTTC
CASSSRQRGTSGEQFF
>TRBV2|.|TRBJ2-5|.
TGTGCCAGCAGTGGGGGCTTACAAGAGACCCAGTACTTC
CASSGGLQETQYF
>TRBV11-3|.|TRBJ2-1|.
TGTGCCAGCAGCTTAGGAGGGATAGAGCAGTTCTTC
CASSLGGIEQFF
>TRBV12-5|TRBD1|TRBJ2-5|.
TGTGCTAGTGGATCGACAGGGGAAGAGACCCAGTACTTC
CASGSTGEETQYF
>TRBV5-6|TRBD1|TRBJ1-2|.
TGTGCCAGCGGAGTGACAGGGGGCGCATCCGGAAGCTACACCTTC
CASGVTGGASGSYTF
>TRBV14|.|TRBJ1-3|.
TGTGCCAGCAGCCAATGGGGCTTCTCCTCTGGAAACACCATATATTTT
CASSQWGFSSGNTIYF
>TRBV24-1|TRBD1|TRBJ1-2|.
TGTGCCACCAGTGATCCGACAGGGGACGCATTTGGCTACACCTTC
CATSDPTGDAFGYTF
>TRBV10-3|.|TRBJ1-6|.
TGTGCCGGACGAGAGGGAGGGAATTCACCCCTCCACTTT
CAGREGGNSPLHF
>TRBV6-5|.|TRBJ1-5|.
TGTGCCAGCAAGAGGGAGTCCAATCAGCCCCAGCATTTT
CASKRESNQPQHF